The 5 T cell receptor beta chains in this list originate from one sample, sequenced in a study of blood T cell repertoires in COVID-19. Repertoires were generated with immunoSEQ multiplex PCR, while TCRdb's copy carries only in-frame clones and drops some. The sample records tens of thousands of clones, roughly 78% being singletons. Sequencing input: peripheral blood. The source is a man in his 60s with acute or convalescent COVID-19.

The chain has TRBV10-1 and TRBJ1-1; a possible D gene is TRBD1 (6 bases). CDR3 length equals 14 residues. Looked up from germline, CDR1 is WNHNN and CDR2 is SYGVQD (reference sequence). V was clipped by 6 bases and J by 4 bases, with 15 bases between them. CDR3 protein: CASSQGGRGTEAFF. CDR3 DNA: TGCGCCAGCAGCCAAGGGGGTCGTGGCACTGAAGCTTTCTTT.

This clone turned up a few times. V usage is TRBV9 and J usage is TRBJ2-1, with D hard to call. The CDR3 extends over 13 amino acids. The V end was cut by 0 bases, the J end by 5 bases, with 6 bases between. Germline CDR1 reads SGDLS; CDR2 reads YYNGEE. CDR3 coding DNA: TGTGCCAGCAGCGTAGCGCCTAACAATGAGCAGTTCTTC. Encoded protein: CASSVAPNNEQFF.

V gene TRBV27 combines with J gene TRBJ2-7; 12 bases fit TRBD1. CDR3 size: 14 residues. With 6 bases clipped from V and 6 bases from J, the junction kept 6 bases outside the gene matches. CDR1 MNHEY and CDR2 SMNVEV come from the germline V gene (reference sequence). CDR3 region: CASSWGQGAFEQYF. CDR3 DNA: TGTGCCAGCAGCTGGGGACAGGGGGCCTTCGAGCAGTACTTC.

This chain connects TRBV24-1 to TRBJ2-3; weak D call: TRBD2 (5 bases). The ends were cut back, 5 bases at V and 3 bases at J, with 5 bases in the middle. The CDR3 runs 12 residues. Per germline, CDR1 KGHDR and CDR2 SFDVKD. The CDR3 reads CATSGGTDTQYF. The CDR3 coding sequence is TGTGCCACCAGTGGAGGGACAGATACGCAGTATTTT.

The chain couples TRBV11-2 to TRBJ2-4; TRBD2 matches 8 bases. The CDR3 covers 15 residues. Germline loops: CDR1 SGHAT, CDR2 FQNNGV. V lost 4 bases to trimming and J lost 7 bases; unmatched junction nucleotides: 9. The CDR3 DNA reads TGTGCCAGCAGCTCCCCAGCGGGAGTCGTGAACATTCAGTACTTC. This codes for CASSSPAGVVNIQYF. Variable domain in full (rest from reference TRBV11-2 and TRBJ2-4): EAGVAQSPRYKIIEKRQSVAFWCNPISGHATLYWYQQILGQGPKLLIQFQNNGVVDDSQLPKDRFSAERLKGVDSTLKIQPAKLEDSAVYLCASSSPAGVVNIQYFGAGTRLSVL.